This T cell receptor beta chain was recovered during a study of blood T cell repertoires in COVID-19 (dated by TCRdb to about 2020). Study-level background: Collaborator samples came from the United States, Italy and Spain and covered acute and convalescent phases of COVID-19. The material from the prospective study consisted of cDNA or gDNA derived from T cells, B-cell-depleted T cells, or PBMCs. Subjects who had been exposed to COVID-19, were actively infected with it, or had recovered from it provided the deeply sampled blood TCRbeta repertoires that made up the dataset. A freely available public database, intended as a resource for researchers studying the immune response to SARS-CoV-2, is where the repertoires were released. Samples came from the ongoing ImmuneRACE study (first 160 participants) plus 1,254 subjects from 6 global collaborators. Nearly every sample came with metadata listing a de-identified subject ID, COVID-19 status, age in years and sex. Where available, HLA class I and class II types were taken from metadata supplied by the sample provider and were not determined by assay-based typing.

A note on this clone: Its target antigen remains unknown. Base qualities were left out, and no much larger clone turns up one base away.

The full study reports these points: Clinical and demographic metadata were provided uncurated, with the amount varying by source and participant.

TCRbeta CDR3 regions were amplified from genomic DNA using the immunoSEQ Assay, a bias-controlled multiplex PCR. Per the authors' processing: The number of nucleated cells in each sample was estimated from the amplification of reference gene primers within the assay. To quantify the absolute abundance of each unique TCRbeta CDR3 rearrangement, sequence reads were collapsed and filtered. For each sample, productive Simpson clonality was calculated as the square root of Simpson's diversity index across productive rearrangements. In its TCRdb copy, this immuneACCESS table keeps in-frame sequences only and misses some clones. Where compared with another copy, unresolved V genes explain less than half of these, and the others have no known cause. The DNA was the basis for D and trimming; V, J and clone size are from that table. This sample is represented by some 220,000 clones; around 83% of them were singletons. The biggest ten clones account for about 1.3% of the sample.

Enrolling through a virtual design, the prospective study's participants ranged in age from about 18 to 89 years and lived across 24 United States geographic areas. In the prospective study, participants were assigned to cohorts based on the clinical history participants reported in a screening survey and a study questionnaire. In the prospective study, whole blood, serum and a nasopharyngeal or oropharyngeal swab were collected from each participant by mobile phlebotomists. Over a roughly two-month period, participants in the prospective study had the option of providing additional blood draws and questionnaires. Before DNA extraction, blood samples from the prospective study were shipped at room temperature or frozen. Specimen: PBMCs or T cells enriched from blood (not recorded which). This receptor was obtained from a woman aged 40 to 50 with acute COVID-19.

CDR3 loop: CATSDFDPAKRGTITNQPQHF. At the DNA level, the sequence is TGTGCCACCAGTGACTTCGACCCTGCAAAGAGAGGGACTATTACGAATCAGCCCCAGCATTTT. This chain is built from TRBV24-1 and TRBJ1-5, with TRBD1 as a weak D call on 5 bases. The CDR3 goes from the cysteine to the phenylalanine over 21 residues. The CDR3 DNA has 63 bases and is translated from base 1. CDR1 and CDR2 are drawn from the germline V gene: KGHDR, SFDVKD. V is shortened by 4 bases, J by 4 bases, and the region joining them spans 31 bases.